This T cell receptor (beta chain) emerged from a study of patients and donors after allogeneic stem cell transplantation (dated by TCRdb to between 2020 and 2021). Relative to germline, V is missing 7 bases and J is missing 2 bases, with 11 bases of the junction outside any gene match. There are 17 amino acids in the CDR3, from cysteine to phenylalanine inclusive. The sequence is cut down to CDR3 DNA, 51 bases in frame from base 1. This clonotype is judged large (0.1 to 1%). What this receptor recognizes is not known. No base quality values were provided; no much bigger clone lies one nucleotide off. The library was built by means of RT-PCR. The sequencer was a NextSeq 550. The raw public data were reprocessed by TCRdb itself: fastp quality trimming at Q25, MiXCR clonotype calling, in-frame beta chains only. Rows with a matching CDR3 protein are joined into one entry that keeps the most common DNA and genes. This sample comprises around 1,500 distinct CDR3 sequences, roughly 3.7% of them detected only once. Over 10% of the sample goes to the ten largest clones.

This sequence was found in a human donor who was either an allogeneic HSCT recipient or a stem cell or donor lymphocyte infusion donor (not recorded which). It is not recorded whose cells these are; they may come from a transplant donor. The rearrangement joined TRBV12-3 or TRBV12-4 to TRBJ2-2; TRBD2 lines up with 9 middle nucleotides. Sequenced input: blood, either unsorted or a sorted T cell fraction (not recorded which). Read as DNA, the sequence is TGTGCCAGCACTCCCGGGGCTAGCGGGGTTAACACCGGGGAGCTGTTTTTT. Its coded protein is CASTPGASGVNTGELFF.